These 23 T cell receptor beta chains share one sample of origin, sequenced in a study of naive and memory T cell subsets. Two oligonucleotides, mixed equimolar, formed the beta constant-region primer covering TRBC1 and TRBC2. TCRdb re-analysed the UMI-ligation and nested PCR reads in MiXCR, keeping a single row per CDR3 protein. In the table there are tens of thousands of distinct CDR3 sequences, 7% to 8% of which are singletons. Material for sequencing was central memory CD4+ T cells from blood. These receptors originate from a human donor in good health.

V is TRBV14 and J is TRBJ2-1; 14 bases line up with TRBD2. Germline V CDR1 and CDR2: SGHDN, FVKESK. This CDR3 region has 16 residues. J lost 7 bases, V lost 2 bases, and 4 bases had no gene match. In nucleotides, the CDR3 is TGTGCCAGCAGCCAACGACTAGCGGGGGGGCTGAATGAGCAGTTCTTC. Its translation: CASSQRLAGGLNEQFF. The full variable domain, completed using reference TRBV14 and TRBJ2-1, is EAGVTQFPSHSVIEKGQTVTLRCDPISGHDNLYWYRRVMGKEIKFLLHFVKESKQDESGMPNNRFLAERTGGTYSTLKVQPAELEDSGVYFCASSQRLAGGLNEQFFGPGTRLTVL.

This clonotype was detected many times. The CDR3 bases are TGCGCCAGCAGCCAAGACTATTTAGCGGGAGGGTTCGCAGATACGCAGTATTTT. It translates to CASSQDYLAGGFADTQYF. V gene TRBV4-1 combines with J gene TRBJ2-3, with 11 bases aligning to TRBD2. This CDR3 comprises 18 residues. Germline assignment: CDR1 MGHRA and CDR2 YSYEKL. After removal of 0 bases from V and 4 bases from J, the junction contained 9 bases not matched to a gene.

This clonotype was counted between two and nine times. The V and J genes are TRBV15 and TRBJ1-3; 8 bases match TRBD1. Germline CDR1 and CDR2: LNHNV and YYDKDF (reference sequence). V gave up 5 bases and J gave up 8 bases; unmatched junction bases: 5. This CDR3 has 13 residues. The CDR3 is CATSHRGSDTIYF. For the CDR3, the DNA is TGTGCCACCAGCCACAGGGGGTCAGACACCATATATTTT.

This clonotype was seen ten or more times. V gene TRBV4-3 combines with J gene TRBJ2-4; TRBD2 might be the D (6 bases). The length of the CDR3 is 15 residues. Germline CDR1 LGHNA, CDR2 YSLEER. Trimming stripped 3 bases from V and 7 bases from J, with 16 bases between. CDR3 coding DNA: TGCGCCAGCAGCCAGGGCACCGGGACTTTCAACATTCAGTACTTC. This codes for CASSQGTGTFNIQYF.

CDR3 residues: CASSTDRGGEKLFF. The CDR3 region has the DNA TGTGCCAGCAGCACCGACAGGGGAGGTGAAAAACTGTTTTTT. The chain employs TRBV5-5 and TRBJ1-4, with TRBD1 matching 8 bases. The CDR3 contains 14 residues. V was pared by 4 bases and J by 7 bases, with 6 bases of the junction left unmatched. Germline loops: CDR1 SGHKS, CDR2 YYEKEE (reference sequence).

V and J are TRBV4-3 and TRBJ2-4; 8 bases align to TRBD1. CDR1 LGHNA and CDR2 YSLEER come from the germline V gene. The CDR3 covers 16 residues. Trimming cost V 2 bases and J 7 bases; bases outside gene matches: 10. Here the CDR3 DNA reads TGCGCCAGCAGCCAATCTCCCGGGACAGGTACCAACATTCAGTACTTC. It translates to CASSQSPGTGTNIQYF.

This clonotype has ten or more counts. The V gene is TRBV20-1, the J gene TRBJ1-1; tentatively, D is TRBD1 (6 bases). The CDR3 extends over 15 amino acids. The V and J ends lost 6 bases and 1 base respectively, with 18 bases between them. The germline gives CDR1 DFQATT, CDR2 SNEGSKA (reference sequence). The CDR3 DNA sequence: TGCAGTGCCAGGAGTGACAGGCAAAAGAACACTGAAGCTTTCTTT. As protein: CSARSDRQKNTEAFF.

This clonotype was detected many times. J is TRBJ2-5 and V is TRBV7-2, with 13 bases fitting TRBD2. V lost 4 bases, J lost 5 bases, and 7 bases stayed unmatched. The CDR3 loop spans 16 amino acids. The germline V gene encodes CDR1 SGHTA and CDR2 FQGNSA. CDR3 region: CASSSTGTSGAETQYF. CDR3 coding DNA: TGTGCCAGCAGCTCCACGGGGACTAGCGGGGCGGAGACCCAGTACTTC.

CDR3 bases: TGTGCCAGTAAGGGGGACAGCATAAGCAATCAGCCCCAGCATTTT. It translates to CASKGDSISNQPQHF. J is TRBJ1-5 and V is TRBV19, with TRBD1 matching 7 bases. Trimming took 7 bases from V and 1 from J; bases not matched to a gene: 7. CDR3 size: 15 residues. Germline CDR1 LNHDA, CDR2 SQIVND (reference sequence).

Of note for this clonotype: Being one base from a much bigger clone, this may be a read error. The chain has TRBV20-1 and TRBJ1-2, with unresolved D. The CDR3 totals 13 residues. Germline V CDR1 and CDR2: DFQATT, SNEGSKA (reference sequence). DNA of the CDR3: TGCAGAGCTCCACAGTTGGGTGACTATGGCTACACCTTC. It translates to CRAPQLGDYGYTF.

This clonotype has just a few counts. The chain is built from TRBV4-2 and TRBJ1-2; TRBD1 might be the D (6 bases). CDR1 and CDR2 from the germline V gene are LGHNA and YNFKEQ. V was pared by 0 bases and J by 5 bases, with 13 bases between. This CDR3 has 15 residues. In DNA, the CDR3 is TGTGCCAGCAGCCAAGAGGGACATAATCCTTATGGCTACACCTTC. Encoded protein: CASSQEGHNPYGYTF.

This clonotype was seen repeatedly, ten times or more. The chain joins TRBV7-6 to TRBJ2-1; the D is unclear. This CDR3 has 12 residues. V was cut by 5 bases and J by 6 bases, with 8 bases left in between. Germline V lookup: CDR1 SGHVS, CDR2 FNYEAQ. The CDR3 coding sequence is TGTGCCAGCAGCCCCTACATCAATGAGCAGTTCTTC. Amino acid sequence: CASSPYINEQFF.

Only a few counts were recorded for this clonotype. The rearrangement uses TRBV30 and TRBJ1-2; weak D call: TRBD1 (5 bases). Germline CDR1 GTSNPN, CDR2 SVGIG (reference sequence). This CDR3 spans 13 amino acids. V was trimmed by 2 bases and J by 8 bases, leaving 15 bases between them. CDR3 nucleotide sequence: TGTGCCTGGAGTAAGGGGAGGTCGGAAGGCTACACCTTC. Amino acid sequence: CAWSKGRSEGYTF.

The chain carries TRBV14 and TRBJ2-1; no clear D gene. V lost 2 bases, J lost 9 bases, and 5 bases lay in between. This CDR3 has 11 residues. CDR1 is SGHDN and CDR2 is FVKESK in the germline V gene. CDR3 residues: CASSQSGEQFF. DNA of the CDR3: TGTGCCAGCAGCCAAAGTGGTGAGCAGTTCTTC.

The sample holds many counts of this clonotype. The J gene is TRBJ2-1, the V gene TRBV6-2 or TRBV6-3; TRBD1 matches 7 bases. The CDR3 is 15 amino acids. The junction had 7 bases not matched to a gene; V was cut back by 6 bases and J by 2 bases. The V gene's germline CDR1 is MNHEY and CDR2 SVGEGT. The CDR3 here is CASRSQGTTYNEQFF. The CDR3 bases are TGTGCCAGCAGATCACAGGGGACCACCTACAATGAGCAGTTCTTC.

The chain uses TRBV29-1 and TRBJ1-2, with 12 positions matching TRBD1. The CDR3 is 16 residues long. V shed 6 bases and J 7 bases; nucleotides not matched to a gene: 15. Germline-derived CDR1 and CDR2 are SQVTM and ANQGSEA. CDR3 loop: CSVTTGQGALTSGYTF. CDR3 bases: TGCAGCGTGACAACGGGACAGGGGGCTCTAACCAGTGGCTACACCTTC. The whole variable domain, filled in from reference TRBV29-1 and TRBJ1-2, reads SAVISQKPSRDICQRGTSLTIQCQVDSQVTMMFWYRQQPGQSLTLIATANQGSEATYESGFVIDKFPISRPNLTFSTLTVSNMSPEDSSIYLCSVTTGQGALTSGYTFGSGTRLTVV.

This clonotype was seen many times. V is TRBV18 and J is TRBJ2-6, with no clear D. The CDR3 sequence is 18 residues long. CDR1 KGHSH and CDR2 LQKENI come from the germline V gene. V gave up 6 bases and J gave up 0 bases, with 18 bases separating them. The CDR3 nucleotides are TGTGCCAGCTCCCCAAATCTGGTGGCCAACTCTGGGGCCAACGTCCTGACTTTC. Translated: CASSPNLVANSGANVLTF.

This clonotype was counted a few times. The chain is built from TRBV12-3 or TRBV12-4 and TRBJ2-2; D tentatively fits TRBD1 or TRBD2 (7 bases each). The V gene lost 5 bases and the J gene lost 6 bases, with 16 bases spanning the gap. This CDR3 is 15 amino acids long. The CDR3 spells CASSPRQGGAGELFF. In DNA, the CDR3 is TGTGCCAGCAGTCCAAGACAGGGAGGGGCCGGGGAGCTGTTTTTT.

This clonotype was observed at least ten times. V gene TRBV10-2 combines with J gene TRBJ1-5; D ambiguous. Germline loops: CDR1 WSHSY, CDR2 SAAADI. V lost 2 bases and J 6 bases, leaving 11 bases between the germline ends. The CDR3 consists of 14 residues. CDR3 loop: CASSEGFMSQPQHF. The CDR3 bases are TGCGCCAGCAGTGAGGGGTTCATGAGTCAGCCCCAGCATTTT.

This clonotype was detected ten times or more. The chain couples TRBV20-1 to TRBJ1-6; no clear D. Germline V gene lookup returns CDR1 DFQATT and CDR2 SNEGSKA (reference sequence). The CDR3 extends over 14 amino acids. Trimming left V 0 bases short and J 3 bases short, with 6 bases between. CDR3 DNA: TGCAGTGCTAGAGACAAAAACTATAATTCACCCCTCCACTTT. Protein sequence: CSARDKNYNSPLHF.

This clonotype was found a few times. The chain uses TRBV6-2 or TRBV6-3 and TRBJ1-4; the D is unclear. V was shortened by 3 bases and J by 3 bases, with 20 bases between the two germline ends. The germline gives CDR1 MNHEY, CDR2 SVGEGT. This CDR3 is 18 amino acids long. CDR3 loop: CASSYTSPDRVSNEKLFF. The CDR3 region has the DNA TGTGCCAGCAGTTATACGTCTCCCGACCGGGTTTCTAATGAAAAACTGTTTTTT.

This clonotype was observed a few times. The V and J genes are TRBV20-1 and TRBJ2-7, with a weak D call TRBD2 (5 bases). V lost 5 bases and J 4 bases, leaving 15 bases between the germline ends. Germline CDR1 is DFQATT and CDR2 is SNEGSKA (reference sequence). This CDR3 spans 13 amino acids. CDR3 protein: CSALPGSGYEQYF. The DNA for the CDR3 is TGCAGTGCTCTCCCGGGGAGTGGGTACGAGCAGTACTTC.

This clonotype was detected many times. The CDR3 DNA reads as TGTGCCAGTAGTATCACGCAGGCTTATTTTTCCTCTGGGGCCAACGTCCTGACTTTC. It encodes CASSITQAYFSSGANVLTF. This rearrangement joins TRBV19 to TRBJ2-6; D is undetermined. V dropped 3 bases and J dropped 0 bases, with 18 bases sitting between them. Looked up from germline, CDR1 is LNHDA and CDR2 is SQIVND (reference sequence). The CDR3 has 19 residues.